One T cell receptor beta chain is described in this entry. Its target antigen remains unknown. It has no much larger one-base neighbor in the sample; base qualities were not kept. This sample was included in a study of T cell responses to AZD1222 COVID-19 vaccine (dated by TCRdb to the early 2020s). Context from the whole study: AZD1222 recipients whose second dose came at about 4 weeks and those whose second dose came at about 12 weeks were combined into one group, since spike-specific TCR depth and breadth did not differ between the two schedules. Trial participants were enrolled into age subgroups of 18-55, 56-69 and 70-plus years, which contained around 150, 28 and 57 TCR-sequenced participants, respectively. A total of approximately 230 trial participants underwent TCR sequencing, of whom 200 to 220 received two doses of AZD1222 and 26 received two doses of the MenACWY control vaccine. What the research found in general, with its limitations: No day 14 peak-response samples were available, so repertoires were characterized only after the peak T cell response. In the small 56-69-year group, the increase in depth fell short of significance, most likely because of low power. After two AZD1222 doses, both the breadth and the depth of spike-specific TCRs were significantly higher than at day 0 and than in MenACWY recipients. Conclusions about previously exposed vaccinees were limited because only six AZD1222 recipients were SARS-CoV-2 seropositive at baseline. Vaccine-associated CD4 TCRs spanned the whole spike protein, with dominant responses in regions 160-218 and 743-854. Epitopes outside the regions mutated in the B.1.351 and B.1.1.7 variants were reportedly recognized by nearly half of the unique spike-specific TCRs. Participants were mostly white British and included more females than males, and it was suggested by the authors that clonal diversity may have been underestimated.

The CDR3 regions of human TCRbeta chains were analyzed by immunosequencing. The authors' analysis ran thus. Repertoire TCRs were matched against a reference library of SARS-CoV-2-specific TCRs generated with the MIRA antigen-specificity platform. Breadth was defined as the fraction of unique TCRs that were SARS-CoV-2-associated. Depth was defined as the fraction of total T cells that were SARS-CoV-2-associated. Each spike-specific TCR was assigned to its reactive spike region and to a CD4 or CD8 class using the MIRA data. Log10-transformed breadth and depth values were compared by one-way ANOVA with Sidak's multiple comparisons tests. In its TCRdb copy, this immuneACCESS table keeps in-frame sequences only and misses some clones. Where compared with another copy, unresolved V genes explain less than half of these, and the others have no known cause. The V and J calls and clone size are taken from that table; D and trimming were inferred from the DNA. The sample has about 180,000 clones on record, 91% of them singletons. The ten largest clones represent 1.5% to 2% of the sample.

Read against the paper, the sample's time point label means: baseline before first vaccination. Vaccinee samples came from UK trials COV001 and COV002, including a single-blind randomized controlled phase 2/3 trial of AZD1222 (ChAdOx1 nCoV-19) in healthy adults. For TCRbeta chain sequencing, PBMC samples from trial participants were taken at day 0 and at day 28 after the second dose. The CDR3 contains 17 residues, cysteine and phenylalanine counted. CDR3 DNA only is kept here, 51 bases in frame from base 1. The germline V gene (reference sequence) provides CDR1 SEHNR and CDR2 FQNEAQ. V lost 4 bases and J lost 5 bases; the stretch between them is 20 bases long.

The sample here was peripheral blood, taken on day 0 of AZD1222 vaccination. This receptor was identified in an adult in good health. Here the chain combines TRBV7-9 and TRBJ1-4, with TRBD1 as a weak D call on 5 bases. The CDR3 region has the sequence CASSSSVRDFPNEKLFF. The nucleotide sequence is TGTGCCAGCAGCTCCAGCGTTCGGGACTTTCCGAATGAAAAACTGTTTTTT.